This T cell receptor beta chain was identified in a study of blood T cells in healthy people across ages. Primed by a sample-barcoded 5' primer and a J-beta primer mix, a second PCR proceeded for about 6 to 12 cycles. TCRdb reprocessed the 5' RACE reads via MiXCR and lists one record per CDR3 protein. Of 650,000 to 1,000,000 distinct CDR3 sequences in the sample, less than 60% were seen once. This CDR3 spans 13 amino acids. Trimming pared 1 base from V and 4 bases from J, leaving 9 bases between. From germline, CDR1 is DFQATT and CDR2 SNEGSKA (reference sequence). This clonotype has ten or more counts.

The sequenced sample was blood. The source of this sequence is an elderly man in good health. The chain carries TRBV20-1 and TRBJ2-3; maybe TRBD2 (7 bases). As DNA, the CDR3 is TGCAGTGCTAGAGGGGGGGGGCCAGATACGCAGTATTTT. Its protein product is CSARGGGPDTQYF.